The present entry profiles one T cell receptor (beta chain) with its context. In its sample, this clonotype was seen many times. This clone's antigen is unknown. Per-nucleotide qualities are absent, and no much larger clonotype sits a single base away. At the junction V is shortened by 2 bases and J by 2 bases, with 9 bases in between. CDR1 and CDR2, per the germline V gene, are SGHDN and FVKESK. The CDR3 goes from the cysteine to the phenylalanine over 14 residues. The DNA shown is the 42-base CDR3, in frame from base 1. The study deep-sequenced TCR repertoires of sorted CD4+ and CD8+ blood T cells from severe aplastic anemia patients and healthy subjects. Ficoll-Paque density gradient centrifugation was used to isolate peripheral blood mononuclear cells. CD4+ and CD8+ T cells were sorted by FACS or magnetic beads before DNA extraction. The data were obtained in a study of CD8+CD57+ T cells in acquired aplastic anemia (dated by TCRdb to between 2018 and 2020). For the study in its entirety: DNA extracted from sorted CD4+ and CD8+ cells had a mean of about 3.2 ug, with a range of about 0.2 to 30 ug. Healthy donor samples averaged approximately 9.8 million reads for CD4+ and 11 million to 14 million for CD8+ cells.

Study-level results and caveats: Twenty-nine CD8+ CDR3 sequences were shared between patients and controls but appeared highly expressed in patients and within their immunodominant clones. Between patients and healthy controls, no significant difference in CD8+ Simpson's diversity was found (P=0.060).

Profiling of TCR beta VDJ combinations and CDR3 sequences used genomic DNA as the template. An Illumina HiSeq 2000 was the platform used for TCR repertoire sequencing. On the study's bioinformatics: TRBV/TRBJ rearrangement plots, CDR3 size and DJ length profiles, and Simpson's diversity index were used to assess repertoires. Whichever DNA sequence was most abundant in the deep sequencing data was defined as the immunodominant clone. CDR3 amino acid sequences were checked for sharing across subjects and were also compared against the VDJdb database and published repertoires. Through fastp at Q25 and MiXCR, TCRdb rebuilt clones from the public reads, retaining in-frame beta chains. Merged by CDR3 protein, the rows form single entries marked with the most common genes and DNA. The V and J calls shown here were made by TCRdb, not taken from the authors' results. The sample data list some 200,000 distinct CDR3 sequences, and roughly 33% of these were observed just once. Around 1.1% of the sample is held by the ten biggest clonotypes.

Material: sorted CD4+, CD8+, or CD8+CD57+ T cells (not recorded which) from PBMCs. This sequence uses TRBV14 and TRBJ2-5; no D gene can be assigned with confidence. The clonotype was recovered from a human donor in good health, serving as a control. The CDR3 protein sequence reads: CASSQSLIQETQYF. The nucleotide sequence is TGTGCCAGCAGCCAATCACTAATACAAGAGACCCAGTACTTC.